This TCR beta chain was sequenced during a study of long-term antiretroviral therapy in people with HIV. The CDR3 is 13 residues long. Germline CDR1 is SGHVS and CDR2 is FNYEAQ. V lost 3 bases and J 0 bases, leaving 5 bases between the germline ends. Survey-level immunoSEQ v3.0 assays were run. Profiled with immunoSEQ multiplex PCR; TCRdb holds only in-frame clones, not every one. The sample lists approximately 25,000 clones; about 83% were seen once. The starting material was unsorted PBMCs, obtained 4.7 to 5 years after starting antiretroviral therapy. V gene TRBV7-6 combines with J gene TRBJ1-2; no clear D gene. The sequence was collected from a man aged 35 to 55 with HIV. The CDR3 spells CASSLSSNYGYTF. CDR3 DNA: TGTGCCAGCAGCTTGAGTTCTAACTATGGCTACACCTTC.